What follows are 7 T cell receptor beta chains derived from one specimen sequenced in a study of blood T cell repertoires in COVID-19. This table comes from immunoSEQ multiplex PCR, and its TCRdb copy is limited to in-frame clones, with some not included. This table has tens of thousands of clones, 75% to 80% appearing once. Input material: peripheral blood. The receptors were gathered from a man in his 70s with COVID-19, enrolled during active disease.

The V call is TRBV15, the J call TRBJ2-1, with D hard to call. V dropped 0 bases and J dropped 9 bases, with 6 bases sitting between them. Germline V gives CDR1 LNHNV, CDR2 YYDKDF (reference sequence). There are 12 residues in the CDR3. The CDR3 region is CATSRDHGEQFF. The CDR3 DNA follows: TGTGCCACCAGCAGAGATCACGGTGAGCAGTTCTTC. Combining the CDR3 with reference TRBV15 and TRBJ2-1 gives the whole variable domain DAMVIQNPRYQVTQFGKPVTLSCSQTLNHNVMYWYQQKSSQAPKLLFHYYDKDFNNEADTPDNFQSRRPNTSFCFLDIRSPGLGDTAMYLCATSRDHGEQFFGPGTRLTVL.

The chain links TRBV28 to TRBJ2-7; the match to TRBD1 covers 10 bases. This CDR3 has 15 residues. CDR1 MDHEN and CDR2 SYDVKM come from the germline V gene. V lost 3 bases to trimming and J lost 1 base; unmatched junction nucleotides: 3. As DNA, the CDR3 is TGTGCCAGCAGTTTTGGGACAGGGGCTTCCTACGAGCAGTACTTC. Amino acids: CASSFGTGASYEQYF.

This clone was observed at least ten times. Other DNA sequences in the sample encode the same CDR3. The J gene is TRBJ1-3, the V gene TRBV11-3; 7 positions match TRBD1. The germline V gene encodes CDR1 SGHNT and CDR2 YENEEA. V shed 5 bases and J 2 bases; nucleotides not matched to a gene: 0. CDR3 size: 13 residues. The CDR3 sequence: CASSTGAGNTIYF. Here the CDR3 DNA reads TGTGCCAGCAGCACAGGGGCTGGAAACACCATATATTTT.

The J gene is TRBJ1-2, the V gene TRBV6-5; the match to TRBD1 covers 10 bases. CDR1 and CDR2 (germline): MNHEY, SVGAGI. V gave up 3 bases and J gave up 4 bases; unmatched junction bases: 8. The CDR3 has 16 residues. The CDR3 spells CASSYSRTGGGYGYTF. In DNA, the CDR3 is TGTGCCAGCAGTTATTCACGGACAGGGGGGGGCTATGGCTACACCTTC.

This clone was counted only a few times. In nucleotides, the CDR3 is TGTGCCAGCAGCACCGACAGGGGCTACACTGAAGCTTTCTTT. This codes for CASSTDRGYTEAFF. This chain uses TRBV6-2 or TRBV6-3 with TRBJ1-1, with 8 positions matching TRBD1. This CDR3 contains 14 residues. Germline lookup yields CDR1 MNHEY and CDR2 SVGEGT. Trimming at V came to 6 bases and at J to 3 bases, leaving 6 bases not matched to a gene.

DNA of the CDR3: TGTGCCAGCAGCCCACATCGCGATACGCAGTATTTT. As protein: CASSPHRDTQYF. V is TRBV7-2 and J is TRBJ2-3; no firm D call. Germline V lookup: CDR1 SGHTA, CDR2 FQGNSA. Trimming took off 5 bases at V and 6 bases at J, with 9 bases between the two ends. CDR3 size: 12 residues.

J is TRBJ2-7 and V is TRBV4-3, with TRBD2 as a possible D gene (5 bases). Per the germline V gene, CDR1 is LGHNA and CDR2 is YSLEER. The V end was cut by 0 bases, the J end by 4 bases, with 13 bases between. CDR3 length equals 15 residues. The CDR3 coding sequence is TGCGCCAGCAGCCAAGATCCGCGGGCTTCTTACGAGCAGTACTTC. Protein sequence: CASSQDPRASYEQYF.